This T cell receptor beta chain appears in the sequencing data of a study of cytomegalovirus exposure and HLA in healthy donors. The primer mix had 60 Vbeta and 13 Jbeta primers. Repertoires were generated with immunoSEQ multiplex PCR, while TCRdb's copy carries only in-frame clones and drops some. This sample has 80,000 or so clones; under 70% occur once, and the top ten carry more than 5%. The CDR3 is made up of 12 amino acids. Trimming at V came to 3 bases and at J to 5 bases, leaving 0 bases not matched to a gene. Germline CDR1 and CDR2: MGHDK and SYGVNS. This receptor was identified in a man aged 25 to 40 in good health and CMV-seropositive. The gene calls are TRBV25-1 and TRBJ2-5, with 7 bases lining up with TRBD1. Input material: PBMCs. CDR3 residues: CASSDRGETQYF. As DNA, the CDR3 is TGTGCCAGCAGTGACAGGGGGGAGACCCAGTACTTC. Full variable domain (outside the CDR3, taken from reference TRBV25-1 and TRBJ2-5): EADIYQTPRYLVIGTGKKITLECSQTMGHDKMYWYQQDPGMELHLIHYSYGVNSTEKGDLSSESTVSRIRTEHFPLTLESARPSHTSQYLCASSDRGETQYFGPGTRLLVL.